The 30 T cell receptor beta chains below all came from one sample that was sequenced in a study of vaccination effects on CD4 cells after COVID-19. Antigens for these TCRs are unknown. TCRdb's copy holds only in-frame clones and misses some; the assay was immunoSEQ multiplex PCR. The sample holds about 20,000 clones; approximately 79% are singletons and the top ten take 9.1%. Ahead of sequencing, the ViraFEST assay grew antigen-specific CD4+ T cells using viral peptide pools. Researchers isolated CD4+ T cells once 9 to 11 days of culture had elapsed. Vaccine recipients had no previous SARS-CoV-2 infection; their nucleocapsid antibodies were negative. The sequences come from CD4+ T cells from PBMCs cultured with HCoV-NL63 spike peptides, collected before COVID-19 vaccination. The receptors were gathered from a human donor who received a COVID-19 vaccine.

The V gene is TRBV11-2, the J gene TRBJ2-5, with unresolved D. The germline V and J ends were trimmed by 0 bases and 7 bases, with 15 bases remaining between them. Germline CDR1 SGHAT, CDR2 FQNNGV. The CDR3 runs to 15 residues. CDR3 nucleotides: TGTGCCAGCAGCTTAGAGGTCGCTCCCGGTGGGACCCAGTACTTC. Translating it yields CASSLEVAPGGTQYF.

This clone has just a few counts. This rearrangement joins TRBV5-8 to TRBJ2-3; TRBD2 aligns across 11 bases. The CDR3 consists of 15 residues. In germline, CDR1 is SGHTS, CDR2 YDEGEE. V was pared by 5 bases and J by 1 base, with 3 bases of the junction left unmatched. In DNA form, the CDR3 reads TGTGCCAGCAGTCCGGGACTAGCGGGCACAGATACGCAGTATTTT. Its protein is CASSPGLAGTDTQYF.

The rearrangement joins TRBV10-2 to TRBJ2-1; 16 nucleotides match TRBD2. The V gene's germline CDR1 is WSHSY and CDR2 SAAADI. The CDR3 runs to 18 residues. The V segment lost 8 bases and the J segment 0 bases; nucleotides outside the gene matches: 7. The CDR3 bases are TGCGCCAGCCGACCGGGACTAGCGGGAGGGAGCTCCTACAATGAGCAGTTCTTC. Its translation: CASRPGLAGGSSYNEQFF.

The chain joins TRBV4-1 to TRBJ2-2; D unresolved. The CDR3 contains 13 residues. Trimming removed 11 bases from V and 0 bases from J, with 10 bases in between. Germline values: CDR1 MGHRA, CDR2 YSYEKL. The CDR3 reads CASTAANTGELFF. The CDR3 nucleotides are TGCGCCTCGACGGCAGCGAACACCGGGGAGCTGTTTTTT.

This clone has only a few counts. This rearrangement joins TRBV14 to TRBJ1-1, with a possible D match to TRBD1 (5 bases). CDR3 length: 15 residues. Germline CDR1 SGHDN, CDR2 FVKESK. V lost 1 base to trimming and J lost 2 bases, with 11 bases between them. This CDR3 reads CASSQARDRNTEAFF. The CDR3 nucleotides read TGTGCCAGCAGCCAAGCACGCGACAGAAACACTGAAGCTTTCTTT.

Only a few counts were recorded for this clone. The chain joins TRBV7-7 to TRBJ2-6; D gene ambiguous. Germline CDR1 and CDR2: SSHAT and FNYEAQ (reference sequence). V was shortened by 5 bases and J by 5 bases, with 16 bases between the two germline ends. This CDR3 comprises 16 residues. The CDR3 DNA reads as TGTGCCAGCAGCCCTGGACGGTTGGTTAGGGCCAACGTCCTGACTTTC. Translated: CASSPGRLVRANVLTF.

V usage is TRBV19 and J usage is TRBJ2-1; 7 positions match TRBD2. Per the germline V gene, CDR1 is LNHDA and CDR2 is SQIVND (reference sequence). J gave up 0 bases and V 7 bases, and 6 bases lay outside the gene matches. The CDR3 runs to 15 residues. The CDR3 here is CASNSLANSYNEQFF. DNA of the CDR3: TGTGCCAGTAACTCACTAGCGAACTCCTACAATGAGCAGTTCTTC. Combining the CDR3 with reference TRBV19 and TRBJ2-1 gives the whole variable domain DGGITQSPKYLFRKEGQNVTLSCEQNLNHDAMYWYRQDPGQGLRLIYYSQIVNDFQKGDIAEGYSVSREKKESFPLTVTSAQKNPTAFYLCASNSLANSYNEQFFGPGTRLTVL.

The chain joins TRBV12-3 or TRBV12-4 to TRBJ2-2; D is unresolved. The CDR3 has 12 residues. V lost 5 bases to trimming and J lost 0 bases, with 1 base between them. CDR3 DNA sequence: TGTGCCAGCAGTACGAACACCGGGGAGCTGTTTTTT. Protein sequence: CASSTNTGELFF.

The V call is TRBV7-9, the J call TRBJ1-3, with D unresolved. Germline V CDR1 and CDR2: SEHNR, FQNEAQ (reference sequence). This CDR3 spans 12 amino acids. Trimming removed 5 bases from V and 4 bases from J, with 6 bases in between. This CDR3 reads CASSLVGNTIYF. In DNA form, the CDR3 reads TGTGCCAGCAGCCTGGTAGGAAACACCATATATTTT. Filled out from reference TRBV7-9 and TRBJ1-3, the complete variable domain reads DTGVSQNPRHKITKRGQNVTFRCDPISEHNRLYWYRQTLGQGPEFLTYFQNEAQLEKSRLLSDRFSAERPKGSFSTLEIQRTEQGDSAMYLCASSLVGNTIYFGEGSWLTVV.

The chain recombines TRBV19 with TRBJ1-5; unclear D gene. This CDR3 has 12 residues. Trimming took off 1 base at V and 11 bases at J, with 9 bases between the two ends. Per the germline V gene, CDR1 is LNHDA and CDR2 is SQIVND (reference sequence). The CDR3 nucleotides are TGTGCCAGTAGTATAGTGGGGTTTGCCCAGCATTTT. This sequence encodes CASSIVGFAQHF. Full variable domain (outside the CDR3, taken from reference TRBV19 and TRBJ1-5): DGGITQSPKYLFRKEGQNVTLSCEQNLNHDAMYWYRQDPGQGLRLIYYSQIVNDFQKGDIAEGYSVSREKKESFPLTVTSAQKNPTAFYLCASSIVGFAQHFGDGTRLSIL.

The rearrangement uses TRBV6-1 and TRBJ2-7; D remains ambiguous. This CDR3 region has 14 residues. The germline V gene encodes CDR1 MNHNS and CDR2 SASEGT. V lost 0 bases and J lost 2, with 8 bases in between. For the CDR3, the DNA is TGTGCCAGCAGTGAAGCGGGCGGAACCTACGAGCAGTACTTC. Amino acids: CASSEAGGTYEQYF.

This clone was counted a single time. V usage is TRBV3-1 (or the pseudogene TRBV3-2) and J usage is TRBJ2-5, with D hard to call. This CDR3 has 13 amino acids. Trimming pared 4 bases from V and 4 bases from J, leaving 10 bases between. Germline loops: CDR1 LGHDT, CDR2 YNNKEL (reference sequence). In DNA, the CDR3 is TGTGCCAGCAGCCCCGCGGCCCCAGAGACCCAGTACTTC. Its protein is CASSPAAPETQYF.

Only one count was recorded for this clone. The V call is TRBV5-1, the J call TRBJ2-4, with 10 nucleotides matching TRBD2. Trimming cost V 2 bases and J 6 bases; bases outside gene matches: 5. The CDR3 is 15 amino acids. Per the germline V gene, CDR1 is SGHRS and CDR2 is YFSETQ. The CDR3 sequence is CASSFDGLAVNIQYF. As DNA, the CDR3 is TGCGCCAGCAGCTTTGACGGACTAGCGGTAAACATTCAGTACTTC. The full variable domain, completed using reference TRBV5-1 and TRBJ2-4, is KAGVTQTPRYLIKTRGQQVTLSCSPISGHRSVSWYQQTPGQGLQFLFEYFSETQRNKGNFPGRFSGRQFSNSRSEMNVSTLELGDSALYLCASSFDGLAVNIQYFGAGTRLSVL.

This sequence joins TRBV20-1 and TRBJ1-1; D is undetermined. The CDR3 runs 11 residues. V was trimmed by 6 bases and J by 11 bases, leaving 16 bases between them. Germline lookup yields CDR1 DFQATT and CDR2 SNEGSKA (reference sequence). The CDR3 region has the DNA TGCAGTGCCGAAGTTCTTTCCGGGGCTTTCTTT. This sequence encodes CSAEVLSGAFF.

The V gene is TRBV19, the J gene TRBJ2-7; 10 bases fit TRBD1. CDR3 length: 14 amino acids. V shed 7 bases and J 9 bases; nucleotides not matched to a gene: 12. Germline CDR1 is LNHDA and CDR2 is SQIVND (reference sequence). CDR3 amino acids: CASKRDRGDLRQYF. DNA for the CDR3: TGTGCCAGTAAACGGGACAGGGGTGATTTACGGCAGTACTTC.

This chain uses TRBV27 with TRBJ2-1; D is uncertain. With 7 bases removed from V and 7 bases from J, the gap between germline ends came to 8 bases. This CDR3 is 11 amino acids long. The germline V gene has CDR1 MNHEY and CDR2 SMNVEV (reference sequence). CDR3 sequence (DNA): TGTGCCAGCATCGGATTTAATGAGCAGTTCTTC. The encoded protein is CASIGFNEQFF.

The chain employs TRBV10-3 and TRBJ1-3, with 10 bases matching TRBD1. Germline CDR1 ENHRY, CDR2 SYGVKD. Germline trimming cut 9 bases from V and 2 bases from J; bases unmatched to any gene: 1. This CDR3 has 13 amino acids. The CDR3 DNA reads TGTGCCATGACAGGGGGCCCTGGAAACACCATATATTTT. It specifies CAMTGGPGNTIYF.

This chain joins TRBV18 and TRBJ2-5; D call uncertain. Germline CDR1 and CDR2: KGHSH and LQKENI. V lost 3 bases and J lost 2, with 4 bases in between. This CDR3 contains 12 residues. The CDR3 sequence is CASSPQQETQYF. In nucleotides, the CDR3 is TGTGCCAGCTCACCCCAGCAAGAGACCCAGTACTTC.

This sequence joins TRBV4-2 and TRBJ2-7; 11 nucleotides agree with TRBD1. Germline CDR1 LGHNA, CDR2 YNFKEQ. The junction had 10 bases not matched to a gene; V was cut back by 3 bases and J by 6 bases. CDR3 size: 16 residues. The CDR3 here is CASSQRPGQGVVEQYF. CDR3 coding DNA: TGTGCCAGCAGCCAGCGCCCGGGACAGGGGGTTGTCGAGCAGTACTTC.

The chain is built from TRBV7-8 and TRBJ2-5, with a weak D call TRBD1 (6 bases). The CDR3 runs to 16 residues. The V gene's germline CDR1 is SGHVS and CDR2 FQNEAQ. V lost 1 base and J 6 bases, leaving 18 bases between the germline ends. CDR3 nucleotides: TGTGCCAGCAGCTTAGGCTTTGGGCTAGGGACAAAGACCCAGTACTTC. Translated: CASSLGFGLGTKTQYF.

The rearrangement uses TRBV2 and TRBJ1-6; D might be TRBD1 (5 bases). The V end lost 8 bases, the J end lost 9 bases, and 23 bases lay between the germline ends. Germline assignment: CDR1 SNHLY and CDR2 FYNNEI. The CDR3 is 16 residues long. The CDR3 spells CASVREGLINGSPLHF. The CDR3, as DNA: TGTGCCAGCGTCAGGGAGGGTTTAATTAATGGTTCACCCCTCCACTTT.

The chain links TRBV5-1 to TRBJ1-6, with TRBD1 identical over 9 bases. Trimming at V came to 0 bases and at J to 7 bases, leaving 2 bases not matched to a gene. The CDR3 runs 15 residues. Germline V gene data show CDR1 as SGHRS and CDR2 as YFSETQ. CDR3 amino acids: CASSLGQGGNSPLHF. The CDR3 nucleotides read TGCGCCAGCAGCTTGGGACAGGGGGGCAATTCACCCCTCCACTTT. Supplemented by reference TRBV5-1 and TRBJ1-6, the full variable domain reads KAGVTQTPRYLIKTRGQQVTLSCSPISGHRSVSWYQQTPGQGLQFLFEYFSETQRNKGNFPGRFSGRQFSNSRSEMNVSTLELGDSALYLCASSLGQGGNSPLHFGNGTRLTVT.

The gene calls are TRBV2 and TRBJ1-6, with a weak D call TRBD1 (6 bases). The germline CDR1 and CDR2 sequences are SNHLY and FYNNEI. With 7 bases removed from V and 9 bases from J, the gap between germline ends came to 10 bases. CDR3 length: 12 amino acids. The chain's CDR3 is CASTTGTSPLHF. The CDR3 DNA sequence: TGTGCCAGCACTACAGGGACTTCACCCCTCCACTTT.

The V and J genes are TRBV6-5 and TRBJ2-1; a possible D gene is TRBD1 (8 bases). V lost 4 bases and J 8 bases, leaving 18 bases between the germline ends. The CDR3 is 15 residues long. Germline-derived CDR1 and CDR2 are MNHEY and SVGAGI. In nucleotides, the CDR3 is TGTGCCAGCAGTTTCGGACAGGGAGGGGTGGATGAGCAGTTCTTC. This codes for CASSFGQGGVDEQFF.

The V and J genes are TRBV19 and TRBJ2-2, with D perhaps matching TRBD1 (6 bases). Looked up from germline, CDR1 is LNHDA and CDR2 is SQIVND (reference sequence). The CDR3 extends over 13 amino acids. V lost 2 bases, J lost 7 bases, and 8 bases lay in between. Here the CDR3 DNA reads TGTGCCAGTAGTATATGGGGGCTCGGGGAGCTGTTTTTT. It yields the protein CASSIWGLGELFF.

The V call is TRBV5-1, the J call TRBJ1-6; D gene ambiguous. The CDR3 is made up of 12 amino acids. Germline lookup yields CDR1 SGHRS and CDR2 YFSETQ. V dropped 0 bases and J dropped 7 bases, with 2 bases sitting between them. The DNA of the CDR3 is TGCGCCAGCAGCTTGGAAAATTCACCCCTCCACTTT. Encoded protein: CASSLENSPLHF.

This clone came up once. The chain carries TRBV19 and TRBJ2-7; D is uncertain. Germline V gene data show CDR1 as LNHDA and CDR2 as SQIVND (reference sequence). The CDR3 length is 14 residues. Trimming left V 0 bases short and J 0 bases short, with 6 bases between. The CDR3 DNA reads TGTGCCAGTAGTATAGATCCCCGCTCCTACGAGCAGTACTTC. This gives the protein CASSIDPRSYEQYF.

In DNA, the CDR3 is TGTGCCAGCAGCCCGACAGCTTACAATGAGCAGTTCTTC. Its translation is CASSPTAYNEQFF. The chain joins TRBV12-3 or TRBV12-4 to TRBJ2-1, with D possibly being TRBD1 (5 bases). The CDR3 consists of 13 residues. V was shortened by 6 bases and J by 4 bases, with 10 bases between the two germline ends.

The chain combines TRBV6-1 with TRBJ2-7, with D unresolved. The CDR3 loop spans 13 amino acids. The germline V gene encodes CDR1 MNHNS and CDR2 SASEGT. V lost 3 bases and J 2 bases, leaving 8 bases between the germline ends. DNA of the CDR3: TGTGCCAGCAGTGAGGCGGTCCCCTACGAGCAGTACTTC. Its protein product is CASSEAVPYEQYF.

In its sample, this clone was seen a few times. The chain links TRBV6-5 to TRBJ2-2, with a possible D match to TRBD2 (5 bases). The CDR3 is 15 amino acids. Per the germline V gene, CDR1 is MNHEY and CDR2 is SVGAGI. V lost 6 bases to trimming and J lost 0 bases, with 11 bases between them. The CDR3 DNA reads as TGTGCCAGCAGCCGGGAAAGCGCGAACACCGGGGAGCTGTTTTTT. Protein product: CASSRESANTGELFF.